These 32 T cell receptor beta chains share one sample of origin, sequenced in a study of T cells in Graves' hyperthyroidism and ophthalmopathy. What was amplified from RNA transcripts were TCR beta CDR3 regions. Primed by the HTBI set, a first-round RT-PCR was run on the TCR CDR3. TCRdb re-derived calls from the multiplex PCR reads in MiXCR, one entry per CDR3 protein. The sample consists of fewer than 650,000 distinct CDR3 sequences, approximately 15% of them appearing once. Sequencing input: blood. The receptors were gathered from a woman younger than 35 with Graves' ophthalmopathy.

This clonotype was seen a few times. The chain recombines TRBV5-4 with TRBJ2-5, with D hard to call. The CDR3 covers 16 residues. V lost 4 bases and J 1 base, leaving 17 bases between the germline ends. Germline loops: CDR1 SGHNT, CDR2 YYREEE (reference sequence). In DNA form, the CDR3 reads TGTGCCAGCAGCGAATCCTTGGGCGCGGCCCAAGAGACCCAGTACTTC. It is translated as CASSESLGAAQETQYF.

This clonotype was seen a few times. This chain connects TRBV7-9 to TRBJ1-1; D perhaps matches TRBD1 (6 bases). The CDR3 is 16 residues long. V was cut by 4 bases and J by 8 bases, with 23 bases left in between. The germline V gene encodes CDR1 SEHNR and CDR2 FQNEAQ (reference sequence). CDR3 coding DNA: TGTGCCAGCAGCTCTTGGGGCGCAGGGGTTGAAACCGAAGCTTTCTTT. Encoded protein: CASSSWGAGVETEAFF. Looking up the rest from reference TRBV7-9 and TRBJ1-1 gives the full variable domain: DTGVSQNPRHKITKRGQNVTFRCDPISEHNRLYWYRQTLGQGPEFLTYFQNEAQLEKSRLLSDRFSAERPKGSFSTLEIQRTEQGDSAMYLCASSSWGAGVETEAFFGQGTRLTVV.

This chain links TRBV2 with TRBJ2-1; 10 nucleotides align to TRBD2. V dropped 4 bases and J dropped 0; count of bases not matched to a gene: 0. In germline, CDR1 is SNHLY, CDR2 FYNNEI. The CDR3 is made up of 15 amino acids. The CDR3 reads CASSGLAGSYNEQFF. In DNA, the CDR3 is TGTGCCAGCAGTGGACTAGCGGGCTCCTACAATGAGCAGTTCTTC.

The table lists this clonotype with many counts. The J gene is TRBJ2-5, the V gene TRBV2, with D uncertain. V lost 4 bases and J 1 base, leaving 7 bases between the germline ends. Germline V gene lookup returns CDR1 SNHLY and CDR2 FYNNEI. The CDR3 has 13 amino acids. CDR3 amino acids: CASSVELQETQYF. The CDR3 DNA follows: TGTGCCAGCAGTGTCGAGCTCCAAGAGACCCAGTACTTC.

This clonotype was observed many times. This chain links TRBV3-1 with TRBJ1-5; D is perhaps TRBD1 (6 bases). Per the germline V gene, CDR1 is LGHDT and CDR2 is YNNKEL (reference sequence). V dropped 1 base and J dropped 0 bases, with 10 bases sitting between them. The CDR3 has 16 amino acids. CDR3 nucleotide sequence: TGTGCCAGCAGCCAAGCCAGGGGAAATAGCAATCAGCCCCAGCATTTT. Its translation: CASSQARGNSNQPQHF.

This clonotype was picked up many times. The rearrangement uses TRBV14 and TRBJ2-7; 10 bases align to TRBD1. Germline lookup yields CDR1 SGHDN and CDR2 FVKESK. The V and J ends lost 4 bases and 9 bases, in that order; junction bases with no gene match: 12. CDR3 length equals 15 residues. CDR3 DNA: TGTGCCAGCAGCCCCCCGGGACAGGGGAAGTGGAGGCAGTACTTC. Its protein product is CASSPPGQGKWRQYF.

This clonotype was detected only a few times. V usage is TRBV6-1 and J usage is TRBJ1-5; no clear D. Trimming shortened V by 6 bases and J by 6 bases, and 12 bases separated the two germline ends. The CDR3 consists of 13 residues. Germline values: CDR1 MNHNS, CDR2 SASEGT. DNA for the CDR3: TGTGCCAGCAGCCCCCGGGAGGTTCAGCCCCAGCATTTT. This translates into CASSPREVQPQHF.

This clonotype was counted a few times. The chain employs TRBV7-8 and TRBJ1-1; TRBD1 matches at 8 bases. V was pared by 3 bases and J by 2 bases, with 8 bases of the junction left unmatched. Germline V gene data show CDR1 as SGHVS and CDR2 as FQNEAQ. The length of the CDR3 is 16 residues. CDR3 bases: TGTGCCAGCAGCTTGACGACAGGGGCGGAAAACACTGAAGCTTTCTTT. Residues: CASSLTTGAENTEAFF.

This clonotype occurred many times. This chain links TRBV7-2 with TRBJ2-3, with D perhaps matching TRBD1 or TRBD2 (5 bases each). V was trimmed by 5 bases and J by 4 bases, leaving 10 bases between them. CDR3 size: 13 residues. In germline, CDR1 is SGHTA, CDR2 FQGNSA. CDR3 in amino acids: CASSMRGSDTQYF. The CDR3 DNA reads as TGTGCCAGCAGCATGAGGGGTTCAGATACGCAGTATTTT.

The V gene is TRBV7-9, the J gene TRBJ2-3, with D possibly TRBD2 on 6 matching bases. The V gene lost 10 bases and the J gene lost 0 bases, with 11 bases spanning the gap. There are 13 residues in the CDR3. Germline CDR1 and CDR2: SEHNR and FQNEAQ (reference sequence). DNA of the CDR3: TGTGCCACCGGGACTGGGAGCACAGATACGCAGTATTTT. Its translation is CATGTGSTDTQYF.

This clonotype turned up a few times. The chain combines TRBV6-1 with TRBJ2-2; D may be TRBD2 (6 bases). The CDR3 loop spans 14 amino acids. Trimming shortened V by 4 bases and J by 7 bases, and 13 bases separated the two germline ends. Germline V lookup: CDR1 MNHNS, CDR2 SASEGT. The CDR3, as DNA: TGTGCCAGCAGTGGGCGGGGATCTGGCGGGGAGCTGTTTTTT. It encodes CASSGRGSGGELFF.

This clonotype was seen many times. This chain connects TRBV27 to TRBJ2-1, with 7 positions matching TRBD2. Germline CDR1 reads MNHEY; CDR2 reads SMNVEV (reference sequence). V dropped 4 bases and J dropped 2; count of bases not matched to a gene: 8. This CDR3 comprises 16 residues. CDR3 region: CASSSSGTNTYNEQFF. CDR3 nucleotide sequence: TGTGCCAGCAGTTCCTCCGGGACTAATACCTACAATGAGCAGTTCTTC.

A remark on this clonotype: At one boundary the junction diverges from the germline segment, which might be a read error. This rearrangement joins TRBV27 to TRBJ1-5; 8 nucleotides align to TRBD1. The germline V gene encodes CDR1 MNHEY and CDR2 SMNVEV (reference sequence). The CDR3 extends over 15 amino acids. The CDR3 spells CASSFTHRGDQPQHF. CDR3 sequence (DNA): TGTGCCAGCAGTTTCACCCACAGGGGGGATCAACCCCAGCATTTT.

The genes are TRBV6-6 and TRBJ1-3; D possibly corresponds to TRBD1 (6 bases). The CDR3 spans 18 residues. The germline gives CDR1 MNHNY, CDR2 SVGAGI (reference sequence). V lost 0 bases and J lost 0, with 15 bases in between. DNA for the CDR3: TGTGCCAGCAGTTACTCGGGGGCAGGGGCTTACTCTGGAAACACCATATATTTT. This encodes CASSYSGAGAYSGNTIYF.

This clonotype was seen ten or more times. CDR3 nucleotides: TGTGCCAGCAGTGAACAGGGAGACTATGGCTACACCTTC. This codes for CASSEQGDYGYTF. V is TRBV2 and J is TRBJ1-2, with D possibly being TRBD1 (5 bases). CDR3 length: 13 amino acids. Germline CDR1 reads SNHLY; CDR2 reads FYNNEI. V was pared by 2 bases and J by 3 bases, with 7 bases between.

This clonotype was counted ten times or more. V and J are TRBV5-1 and TRBJ1-1; 11 bases are shared with TRBD1. CDR3 length: 16 residues. The ends lost 6 bases at V and 0 bases at J; junction bases unmatched: 7. The germline V gene has CDR1 SGHRS and CDR2 YFSETQ. The CDR3 is CASTPGQGAMNTEAFF. In DNA, the CDR3 is TGCGCCAGCACCCCCGGACAGGGGGCCATGAACACTGAAGCTTTCTTT.

The chain joins TRBV28 to TRBJ1-2, with 8 bases lining up with TRBD1. Losses at the gene ends were 11 bases for V and 1 base for J; bases not matched to a gene: 9. Looked up from germline, CDR1 is MDHEN and CDR2 is SYDVKM. The CDR3 spans 14 residues. This CDR3 reads CAASSGQGNYGYTF. CDR3 in DNA: TGTGCCGCCAGCTCCGGACAGGGTAACTATGGCTACACCTTC.

This clonotype was observed many times. This rearrangement joins TRBV27 to TRBJ1-6; D might be TRBD1 (5 bases). The CDR3 contains 12 residues. Deletions cut 6 bases from V and 9 bases from J, with 9 bases between. Germline V gene sequence: CDR1 MNHEY, CDR2 SMNVEV (reference sequence). The CDR3 DNA sequence: TGTGCCAGCAGCTACGGGGGTTCACCCCTCCACTTT. Amino acid sequence: CASSYGGSPLHF.

This clonotype was picked up a small number of times. This chain links TRBV5-1 with TRBJ2-3, with 8 bases that match TRBD1. In germline, CDR1 is SGHRS, CDR2 YFSETQ. The CDR3 totals 16 residues. The junction had 3 bases not matched to a gene; V was cut back by 0 bases and J by 0 bases. CDR3 nucleotides: TGCGCCAGCAGCTTGGGACAGGGGTCAAGCACAGATACGCAGTATTTT. Amino acids: CASSLGQGSSTDTQYF.

This clonotype came up many times. The chain links TRBV20-1 to TRBJ2-1; the match to TRBD2 covers 7 bases. This CDR3 has 14 amino acids. Per germline, CDR1 DFQATT and CDR2 SNEGSKA (reference sequence). V gave up 6 bases and J gave up 0 bases; unmatched junction bases: 5. Here the CDR3 DNA reads TGCAGTGCGGAGGGAGGGAGCTCCTACAATGAGCAGTTCTTC. Translating it yields CSAEGGSSYNEQFF.

Ten or more counts support this clonotype. The V and J genes are TRBV5-1 and TRBJ2-7, with D unclear. V lost 0 bases to trimming and J lost 1 base, with 11 bases between them. The germline V gene encodes CDR1 SGHRS and CDR2 YFSETQ. This CDR3 region has 15 residues. CDR3 sequence reads: CASSLAGRPSYEQYF. CDR3 nucleotide sequence: TGCGCCAGCAGCTTGGCCGGGCGGCCGTCCTACGAGCAGTACTTC. The entire variable domain, with the rest obtained from reference TRBV5-1 and TRBJ2-7, is as follows: KAGVTQTPRYLIKTRGQQVTLSCSPISGHRSVSWYQQTPGQGLQFLFEYFSETQRNKGNFPGRFSGRQFSNSRSEMNVSTLELGDSALYLCASSLAGRPSYEQYFGPGTRLTVT.

This chain connects TRBV24-1 to TRBJ2-3; D is uncertain. This CDR3 comprises 16 residues. CDR1 is KGHDR and CDR2 is SFDVKD in the germline V gene. V lost 0 bases, J lost 0 bases, and 9 bases lay in between. CDR3 protein: CATSDLLSASTDTQYF. CDR3 bases: TGTGCCACCAGTGATTTGCTCAGTGCTAGCACAGATACGCAGTATTTT.

The chain links TRBV19 to TRBJ1-1; no firm D call. V lost 5 bases and J lost 6, with 7 bases in between. The CDR3 sequence is 11 residues long. Germline lookup yields CDR1 LNHDA and CDR2 SQIVND (reference sequence). This CDR3 is CASSEVAEAFF. The DNA for the CDR3 is TGTGCCAGTAGTGAGGTGGCTGAAGCTTTCTTT.

This clonotype was counted between two and nine times. The chain links TRBV29-1 to TRBJ2-5, with 11 bases that match TRBD1. The germline V gene has CDR1 SQVTM and CDR2 ANQGSEA. The CDR3 is 15 amino acids. The V gene end was trimmed by 4 bases and the J gene end by 3 bases; junction bases not matched to a gene: 7. The CDR3 loop is CSVGGTGGGEETQYF. DNA of the CDR3: TGCAGCGTTGGGGGGACAGGGGGTGGGGAAGAGACCCAGTACTTC.

This clonotype showed up many times. The junction does not match germline at one end; this may be a read error. The J gene is TRBJ1-5, the V gene TRBV7-8; 8 bases map to TRBD1. The CDR3 runs to 15 residues. Germline values: CDR1 SGHVS, CDR2 FQNEAQ. CDR3 DNA sequence: TGTGCCAGCAGTTTAGGGGCAGGGGGCGGCCAGCCCCAGCATTTT. Its protein product is CASSLGAGGGQPQHF.

This clonotype has only one observation. In DNA, the CDR3 is TGTGCCAGCAGTAAAGCGGGCCTAGCGGGACGATACAATGAGCAGTTCTTC. Amino acids: CASSKAGLAGRYNEQFF. V is TRBV28 and J is TRBJ2-1; 9 bases map to TRBD2. Unmatched junction bases numbered 12, after V lost 5 bases and J lost 4 bases. From germline, CDR1 is MDHEN and CDR2 SYDVKM. The CDR3 spans 17 residues.

The chain joins TRBV5-6 to TRBJ1-2; D unresolved. There are 15 residues in the CDR3. The germline V and J ends were trimmed by 4 bases and 8 bases, with 21 bases remaining between them. Germline CDR1 and CDR2: SGHDT and YYEEEE. In nucleotides, the CDR3 is TGTGCCAGCAGCGACCGTCAGTGGCTCACTCAGGGCTACACCTTC. This translates into CASSDRQWLTQGYTF.

This clonotype was counted between two and nine times. The chain combines TRBV6-6 with TRBJ1-1; a possible D gene is TRBD1 (6 bases). The CDR3 consists of 15 residues. Trimming took 0 bases from V and 5 from J, leaving 13 bases between them. Per the germline V gene, CDR1 is MNHNY and CDR2 is SVGAGI (reference sequence). CDR3 coding DNA: TGTGCCAGCAGTTACTCGGCAGGGGTTGGTACTGAAGCTTTCTTT. Encoded protein: CASSYSAGVGTEAFF.

This clonotype was seen a few times. This chain links TRBV6-5 with TRBJ2-1; 9 nucleotides match TRBD2. Trimming took 0 bases from V and 8 from J; bases not matched to a gene: 11. The germline gives CDR1 MNHEY, CDR2 SVGAGI. This CDR3 comprises 17 residues. CDR3: CASSYSRTSERGDEQFF. Written as DNA, the CDR3 is TGTGCCAGCAGTTACTCCAGGACTAGCGAGAGGGGGGATGAGCAGTTCTTC.

In this sample, this clonotype turned up many times. The chain links TRBV11-3 to TRBJ1-1; maybe TRBD1 (5 bases). Germline lookup yields CDR1 SGHNT and CDR2 YENEEA. This CDR3 contains 14 residues. V lost 1 base and J lost 5, with 11 bases in between. The CDR3 DNA follows: TGTGCCAGCAGCTTAGCCAGGGCGGGGACTGAAGCTTTCTTT. Residues: CASSLARAGTEAFF.

This clonotype has ten or more counts. The chain is built from TRBV7-2 and TRBJ2-4, with TRBD1 matching 10 bases. The trim removed 1 base at V and 6 bases at J, leaving 9 bases unmatched. CDR3 length: 17 amino acids. CDR1 and CDR2 from the germline V gene are SGHTA and FQGNSA. The CDR3 nucleotides read TGTGCCAGCAGCTTAGATTCGGGGACAGGGGCGCGAAACATTCAGTACTTC. This encodes CASSLDSGTGARNIQYF.

Many counts were recorded for this clonotype. The CDR3 is CASSLLAGGSKYEQYF. The CDR3 nucleotides are TGTGCCAGCAGTTTGCTAGCGGGAGGGAGTAAGTACGAGCAGTACTTC. The chain carries TRBV27 and TRBJ2-7; 12 nucleotides line up with TRBD2. Trimming took 3 bases from V and 4 from J; bases not matched to a gene: 7. CDR3 size: 16 residues. Germline CDR1 reads MNHEY; CDR2 reads SMNVEV (reference sequence).